A selection of T cell receptor beta chains follows, all from one sample in a study of Ad26.COV2.S vaccination and SARS-CoV-2 variants. The table came from immunoSEQ multiplex PCR; TCRdb's copy has only in-frame clones and leaves some out. The sample lists some 480,000 clones; 87% were seen once. Here the sequenced sample was peripheral blood, taken in a trial of Ad26.COV2.S vaccine versus placebo. These receptors all come from a person between 18 and 60 years old who received the Ad26.COV2.S COVID-19 vaccine or a placebo. CDR3s include the opening cysteine and the closing phenylalanine or tryptophan. Fields, in order: V gene, clone size, J gene, D gene, CDR3 DNA, CDR3 protein. D genes are given only for firm matches. Rows may omit the clone size; those that give it use once, few, many or a size class.

TRBV5-1,.,TRBJ2-5,.,TGCGCCAGCAGCTTGGCGGGGGCGCTCGGTGAGACCCAGTACTTC,CASSLAGALGETQYF
TRBV3-1/TRBV3-2,.,TRBJ2-1,.,TGTGCCAGCAGCCTCAGCCCGAGCTCCTACAATGAGCAGTTCTTC,CASSLSPSSYNEQFF
TRBV5-6,.,TRBJ2-1,TRBD2,TGTGCCAGCAGCTCCCAACGGACTAGCGGGAGGGTGGGTTACAATGAGCAGTTCTTC,CASSSQRTSGRVGYNEQFF
TRBV28,.,TRBJ2-1,.,TGTGCCAGCAGTGATCTATCAGCGGTCCTAAGCTCCTACAATGAGCAGTTCTTC,CASSDLSAVLSSYNEQFF
TRBV11-3,.,TRBJ2-3,.,TGTGCCAGCAGCCAGGGGAGTATCACAGATACGCAGTATTTT,CASSQGSITDTQYF
TRBV3-1/TRBV3-2,.,TRBJ1-2,.,TGTGCCAGCAGCCAATCGGAGAGTGGCTACACCTTC,CASSQSESGYTF
TRBV19,once,TRBJ1-2,.,TGTGCCAGTAGTAGAGGGGACTATGGCTACACCTTC,CASSRGDYGYTF
TRBV30,.,TRBJ1-2,.,TGTGCCAGGTCCGAAGGAGGGCCTAACTATGGCTACACCTTC,CARSEGGPNYGYTF
TRBV28,.,TRBJ1-1,.,TGTGCCAGCATCCAGCTTGTAGGGGCGGTTGAAGCTTTCTTT,CASIQLVGAVEAFF
TRBV5-1,.,TRBJ2-1,.,TGCGCCAGCAGCCCCCCATCGGCTAGCGCATACAATGAGCAGTTCTTC,CASSPPSASAYNEQFF
TRBV5-4,few,TRBJ2-7,.,TGTGCCAGCAGCTTGGACGGGGTAGGGCTCTACGAGCAGTACTTC,CASSLDGVGLYEQYF
TRBV5-8,.,TRBJ1-6,.,TGTGCCAGCAGCTTGGCAGGGTTTTTCCTCCACTTT,CASSLAGFFLHF
TRBV28,.,TRBJ2-4,.,TGTGCCAGCAGTCTCAGGGAGAACATTCAGTACTTC,CASSLRENIQYF
TRBV19,.,TRBJ2-7,.,TGTGCCAGTAGTGTTTGGGGCAGGAACTACGAGCAGTACTTC,CASSVWGRNYEQYF
TRBV9,.,TRBJ1-3,.,TGTGCCAGCACAGGGCCGCGGGGGGACACCATATATTTT,CASTGPRGDTIYF
TRBV5-6,.,TRBJ2-4,TRBD2,TGTGCCAGCAGCTTGGTTGGGGCGGGAGCGCTTTGGATTCAGTACTTC,CASSLVGAGALWIQYF
TRBV5-1,.,TRBJ2-3,TRBD2,TGCGCCAGCAGCTTGAGTGCTAGCGGAAACACAGATACGCAGTATTTT,CASSLSASGNTDTQYF
TRBV2,.,TRBJ1-2,.,TGTGCCAGCAGTGAAGCTCTGGTAAACTATGGCTACACCTTC,CASSEALVNYGYTF
TRBV7-3,.,TRBJ2-1,.,TGTGCCAGCAGCCCACCGGGTGCCTCTCTCAATGAGCAGTTCTTC,CASSPPGASLNEQFF
TRBV5-1,.,TRBJ2-7,TRBD2,TGCGCCAGCAGCTTGTTCCCGACTAGCGGGAGGGTCCACGAGCAGTACTTC,CASSLFPTSGRVHEQYF
TRBV7-6,.,TRBJ1-1,.,TGTGCCAGCAGCTTAGGGCAAATGGGGGTCACTGAAGCTTTCTTT,CASSLGQMGVTEAFF
TRBV30,few,TRBJ1-2,TRBD1,TGTGCCTGGAGCCTCCAGGGGGCTTACCCTGGCTACACCTTC,CAWSLQGAYPGYTF
TRBV5-1,.,TRBJ1-5,.,TGCGCCAGCAGTTCCTCCGGTAGCAATCAGCCCCAGCATTTT,CASSSSGSNQPQHF